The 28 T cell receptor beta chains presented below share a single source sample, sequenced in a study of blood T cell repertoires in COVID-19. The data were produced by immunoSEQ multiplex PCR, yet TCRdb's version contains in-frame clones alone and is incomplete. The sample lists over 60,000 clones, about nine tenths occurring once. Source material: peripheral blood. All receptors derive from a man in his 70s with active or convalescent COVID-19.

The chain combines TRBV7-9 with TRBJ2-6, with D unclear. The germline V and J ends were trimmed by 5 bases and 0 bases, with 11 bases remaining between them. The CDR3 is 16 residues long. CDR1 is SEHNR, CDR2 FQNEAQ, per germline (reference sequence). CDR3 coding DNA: TGTGCCAGCAGCCCGCCCCGGGTCTCTGGGGCCAACGTCCTGACTTTC. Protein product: CASSPPRVSGANVLTF.

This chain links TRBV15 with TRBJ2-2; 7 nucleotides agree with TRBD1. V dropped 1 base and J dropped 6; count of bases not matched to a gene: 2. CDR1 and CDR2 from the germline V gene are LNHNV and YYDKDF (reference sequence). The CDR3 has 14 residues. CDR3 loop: CATSRGQGPGELFF. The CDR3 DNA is TGTGCCACCAGCAGAGGACAGGGCCCCGGGGAGCTGTTTTTT.

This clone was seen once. The CDR3 sequence is CASSFRRRTGELFF. The CDR3 bases are TGTGCCAGCAGCTTTCGGAGACGCACCGGGGAGCTGTTTTTT. The rearrangement links TRBV7-2 to TRBJ2-2; D ambiguous. Germline V gives CDR1 SGHTA, CDR2 FQGNSA. The V end lost 3 bases, the J end lost 4 bases, and 9 bases lay between the germline ends. The CDR3 is 14 residues long.

This CDR3 is CASSPWTSVMSETQYF. CDR3 in DNA: TGTGCCAGCAGTCCGTGGACTAGCGTGATGTCAGAGACCCAGTACTTC. The J gene is TRBJ2-5, the V gene TRBV27, with 9 bases identical to TRBD2. This CDR3 contains 16 residues. V trimming: 5 bases; J trimming: 4 bases; junction bases outside the gene matches: 11. Per the germline V gene, CDR1 is MNHEY and CDR2 is SMNVEV (reference sequence).

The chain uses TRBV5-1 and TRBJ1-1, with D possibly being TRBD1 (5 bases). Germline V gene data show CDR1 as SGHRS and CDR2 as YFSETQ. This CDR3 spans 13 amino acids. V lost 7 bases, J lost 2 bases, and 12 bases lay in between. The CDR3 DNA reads TGCGCCAGCCGACAGTCCTTAAACACTGAAGCTTTCTTT. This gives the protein CASRQSLNTEAFF.

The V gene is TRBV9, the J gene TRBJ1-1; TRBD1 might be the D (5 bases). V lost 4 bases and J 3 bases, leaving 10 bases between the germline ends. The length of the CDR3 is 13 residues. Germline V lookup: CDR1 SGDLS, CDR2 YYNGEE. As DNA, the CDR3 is TGTGCCAGCAGCATAGACAGAGACACTGAAGCTTTCTTT. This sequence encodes CASSIDRDTEAFF.

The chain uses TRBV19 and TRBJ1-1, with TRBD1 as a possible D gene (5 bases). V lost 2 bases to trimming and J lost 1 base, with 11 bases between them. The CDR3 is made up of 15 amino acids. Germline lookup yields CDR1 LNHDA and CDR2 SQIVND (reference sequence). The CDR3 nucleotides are TGTGCCAGTAGTATATGGACACCCAGGAACACTGAAGCTTTCTTT. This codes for CASSIWTPRNTEAFF.

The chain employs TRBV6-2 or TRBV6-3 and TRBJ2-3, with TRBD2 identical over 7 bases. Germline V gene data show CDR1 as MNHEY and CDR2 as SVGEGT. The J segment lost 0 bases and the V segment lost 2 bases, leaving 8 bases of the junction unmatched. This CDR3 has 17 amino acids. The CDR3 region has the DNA TGTGCCAGCAGTTACCAACCGGGGGGACTAAGCACAGATACGCAGTATTTT. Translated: CASSYQPGGLSTDTQYF.

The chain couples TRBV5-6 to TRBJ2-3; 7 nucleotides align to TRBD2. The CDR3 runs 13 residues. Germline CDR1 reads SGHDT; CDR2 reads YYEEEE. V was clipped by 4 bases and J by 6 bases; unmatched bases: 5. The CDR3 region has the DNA TGTGCCAGCAGCGGCGGGAGTTGGGATACGCAGTATTTT. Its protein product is CASSGGSWDTQYF.

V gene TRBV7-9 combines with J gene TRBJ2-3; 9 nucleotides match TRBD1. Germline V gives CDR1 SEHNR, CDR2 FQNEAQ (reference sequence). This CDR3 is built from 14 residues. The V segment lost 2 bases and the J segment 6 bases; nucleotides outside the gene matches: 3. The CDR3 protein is CASSLTGTGDTQYF. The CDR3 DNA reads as TGTGCCAGCAGCTTAACCGGGACAGGGGATACGCAGTATTTT.

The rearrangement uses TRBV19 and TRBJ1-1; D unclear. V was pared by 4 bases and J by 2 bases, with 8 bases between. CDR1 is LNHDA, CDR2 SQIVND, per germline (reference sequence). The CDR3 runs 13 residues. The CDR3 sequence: CASSTGENTEAFF. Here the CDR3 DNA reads TGTGCCAGTAGTACGGGAGAAAACACTGAAGCTTTCTTT.

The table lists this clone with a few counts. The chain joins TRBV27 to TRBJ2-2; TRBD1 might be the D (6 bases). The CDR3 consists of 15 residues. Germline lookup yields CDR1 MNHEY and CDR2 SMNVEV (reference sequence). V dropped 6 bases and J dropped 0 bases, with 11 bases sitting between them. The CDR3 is CASRSGDSNTGELFF. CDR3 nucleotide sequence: TGTGCCAGCAGATCAGGGGATTCGAACACCGGGGAGCTGTTTTTT.

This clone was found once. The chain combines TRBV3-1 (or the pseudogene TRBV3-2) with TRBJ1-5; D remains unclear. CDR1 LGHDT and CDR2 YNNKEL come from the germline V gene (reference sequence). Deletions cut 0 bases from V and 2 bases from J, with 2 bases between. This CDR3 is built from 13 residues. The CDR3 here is CASSQDGNQPQHF. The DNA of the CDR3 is TGTGCCAGCAGCCAAGACGGCAATCAGCCCCAGCATTTT.

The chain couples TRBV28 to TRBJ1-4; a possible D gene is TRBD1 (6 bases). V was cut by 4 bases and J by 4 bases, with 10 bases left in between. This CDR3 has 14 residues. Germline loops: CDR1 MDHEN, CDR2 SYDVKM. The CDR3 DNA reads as TGTGCCAGCAGTTCACAGGGTCTTAATGAAAAACTGTTTTTT. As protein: CASSSQGLNEKLFF.

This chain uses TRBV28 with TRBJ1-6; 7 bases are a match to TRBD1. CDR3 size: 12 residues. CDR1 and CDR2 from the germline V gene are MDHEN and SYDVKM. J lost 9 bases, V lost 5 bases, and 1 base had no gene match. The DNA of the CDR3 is TGTGCCAGCAGTCGACAGGGTTCACCCCTCCACTTT. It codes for CASSRQGSPLHF.

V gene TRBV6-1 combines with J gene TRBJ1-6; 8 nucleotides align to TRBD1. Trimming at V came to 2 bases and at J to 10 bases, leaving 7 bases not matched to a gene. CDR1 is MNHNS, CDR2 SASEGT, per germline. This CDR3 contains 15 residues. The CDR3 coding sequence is TGTGCCAGCAGTGAACCCGGCAGGGGGCACTCACCCCTCCACTTT. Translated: CASSEPGRGHSPLHF.

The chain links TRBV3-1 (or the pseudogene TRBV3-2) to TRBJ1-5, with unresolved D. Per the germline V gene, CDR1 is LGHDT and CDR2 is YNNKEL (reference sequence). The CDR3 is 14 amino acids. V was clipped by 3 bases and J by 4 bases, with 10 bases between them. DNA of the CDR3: TGTGCCAGCAGCCAGGGTCTGAGGAATCAGCCCCAGCATTTT. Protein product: CASSQGLRNQPQHF.

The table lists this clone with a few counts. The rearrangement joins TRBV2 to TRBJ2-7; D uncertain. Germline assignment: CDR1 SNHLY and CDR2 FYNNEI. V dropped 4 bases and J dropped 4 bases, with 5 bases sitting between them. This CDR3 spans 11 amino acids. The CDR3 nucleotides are TGTGCCAGCAGTGCTCAGTACGAGCAGTACTTC. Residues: CASSAQYEQYF.

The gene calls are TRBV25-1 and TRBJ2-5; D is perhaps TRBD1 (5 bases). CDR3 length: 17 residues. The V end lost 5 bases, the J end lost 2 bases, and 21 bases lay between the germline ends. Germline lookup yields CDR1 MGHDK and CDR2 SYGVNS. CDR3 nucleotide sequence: TGTGCCAGCAGTCCTGTCCGGACCTTAGGGGTTCAAGAGACCCAGTACTTC. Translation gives CASSPVRTLGVQETQYF.

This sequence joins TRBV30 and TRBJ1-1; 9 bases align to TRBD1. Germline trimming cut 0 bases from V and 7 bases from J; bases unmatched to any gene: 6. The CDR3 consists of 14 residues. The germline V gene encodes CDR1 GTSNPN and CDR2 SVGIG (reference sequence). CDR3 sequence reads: CAWSVGGQGLEAFF. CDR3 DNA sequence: TGTGCCTGGAGTGTGGGCGGACAGGGGCTTGAAGCTTTCTTT.

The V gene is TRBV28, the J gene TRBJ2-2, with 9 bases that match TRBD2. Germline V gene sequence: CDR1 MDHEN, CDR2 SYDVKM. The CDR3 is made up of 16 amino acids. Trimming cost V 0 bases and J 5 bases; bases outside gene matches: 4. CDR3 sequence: CASSLWTSGRTGELFF. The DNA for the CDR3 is TGTGCCAGCAGTTTATGGACTAGCGGCCGTACCGGGGAGCTGTTTTTT.

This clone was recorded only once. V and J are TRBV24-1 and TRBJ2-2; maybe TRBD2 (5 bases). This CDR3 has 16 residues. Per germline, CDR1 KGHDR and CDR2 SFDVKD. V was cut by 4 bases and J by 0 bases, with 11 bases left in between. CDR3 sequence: CATSDRTGSNTGELFF. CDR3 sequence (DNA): TGTGCCACCAGTGACCGGACTGGATCGAACACCGGGGAGCTGTTTTTT.

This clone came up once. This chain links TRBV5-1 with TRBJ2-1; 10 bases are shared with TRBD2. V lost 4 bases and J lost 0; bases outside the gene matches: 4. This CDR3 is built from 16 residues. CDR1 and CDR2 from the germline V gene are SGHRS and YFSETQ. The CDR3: CASSGIAGGSYNEQFF. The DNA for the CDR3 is TGCGCCAGCAGCGGTATAGCGGGAGGCTCCTACAATGAGCAGTTCTTC.

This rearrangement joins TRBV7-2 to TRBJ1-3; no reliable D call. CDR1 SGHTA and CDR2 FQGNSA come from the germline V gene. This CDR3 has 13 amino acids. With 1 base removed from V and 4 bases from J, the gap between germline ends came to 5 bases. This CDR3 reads CASSLVSGNTIYF. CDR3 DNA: TGTGCCAGCAGCTTAGTTTCAGGAAACACCATATATTTT.

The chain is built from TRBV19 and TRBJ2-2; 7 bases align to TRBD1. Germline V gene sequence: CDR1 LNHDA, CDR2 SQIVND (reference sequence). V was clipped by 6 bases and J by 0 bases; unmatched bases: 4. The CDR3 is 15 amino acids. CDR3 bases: TGTGCCAGTAGCGACAGGGACGCGAACACCGGGGAGCTGTTTTTT. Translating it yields CASSDRDANTGELFF. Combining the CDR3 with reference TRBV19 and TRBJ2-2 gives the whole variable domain DGGITQSPKYLFRKEGQNVTLSCEQNLNHDAMYWYRQDPGQGLRLIYYSQIVNDFQKGDIAEGYSVSREKKESFPLTVTSAQKNPTAFYLCASSDRDANTGELFFGEGSRLTVL.

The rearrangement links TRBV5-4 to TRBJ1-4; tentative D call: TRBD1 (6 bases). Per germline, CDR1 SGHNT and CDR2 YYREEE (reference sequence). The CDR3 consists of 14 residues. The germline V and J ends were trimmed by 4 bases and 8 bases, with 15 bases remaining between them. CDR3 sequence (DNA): TGTGCCAGCAGCCCAGGACAGTGGAGCGAAAAACTGTTTTTT. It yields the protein CASSPGQWSEKLFF.

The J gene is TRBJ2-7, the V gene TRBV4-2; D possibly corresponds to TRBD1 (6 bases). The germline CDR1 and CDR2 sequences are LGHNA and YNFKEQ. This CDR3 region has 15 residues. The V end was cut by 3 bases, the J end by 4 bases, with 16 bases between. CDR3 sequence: CASSHLNSDRYEQYF. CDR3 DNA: TGTGCCAGCAGCCACCTGAACTCGGACAGATACGAGCAGTACTTC.

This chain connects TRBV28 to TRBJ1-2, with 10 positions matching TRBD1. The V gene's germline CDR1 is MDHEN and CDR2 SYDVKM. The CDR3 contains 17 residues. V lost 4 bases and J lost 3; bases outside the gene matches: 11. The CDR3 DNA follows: TGTGCCAGCAGTTCTTCCTCGACAGGGGGCTTTTACTATGGCTACACCTTC. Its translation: CASSSSSTGGFYYGYTF.